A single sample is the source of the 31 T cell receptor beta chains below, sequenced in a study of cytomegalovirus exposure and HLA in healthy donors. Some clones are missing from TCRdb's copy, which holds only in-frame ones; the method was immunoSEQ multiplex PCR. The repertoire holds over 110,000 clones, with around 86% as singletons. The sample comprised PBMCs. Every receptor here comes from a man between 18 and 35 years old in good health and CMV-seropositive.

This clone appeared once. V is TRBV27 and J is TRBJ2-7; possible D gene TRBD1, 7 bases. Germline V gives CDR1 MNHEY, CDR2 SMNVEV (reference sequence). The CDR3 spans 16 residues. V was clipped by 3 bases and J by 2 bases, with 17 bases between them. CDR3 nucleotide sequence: TGTGCCAGCAGTTTCAGCCAGGGGGAGGAGGCCTACGAGCAGTACTTC. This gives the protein CASSFSQGEEAYEQYF.

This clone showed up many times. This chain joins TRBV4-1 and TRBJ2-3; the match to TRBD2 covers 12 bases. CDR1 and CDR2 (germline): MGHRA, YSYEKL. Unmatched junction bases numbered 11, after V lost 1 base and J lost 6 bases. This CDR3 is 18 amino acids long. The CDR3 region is CASSQVHLAGGPPDTQYF. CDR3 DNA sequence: TGCGCCAGCAGCCAAGTCCACCTAGCGGGAGGGCCACCTGATACGCAGTATTTT.

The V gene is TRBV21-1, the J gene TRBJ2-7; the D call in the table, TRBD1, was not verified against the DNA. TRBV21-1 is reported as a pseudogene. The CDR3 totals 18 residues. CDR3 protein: CASSNGTGEEGGSYEQYF. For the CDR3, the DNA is TGTGCCAGCAGCAACGGGACAGGGGAGGAAGGTGGATCCTACGAGCAGTACTTC.

CDR3 loop: CASSSEFF. CDR3 nucleotides: TGTGCCAGCAGCTCCGAGTTCTTC. V gene TRBV7-2 combines with J gene TRBJ2-1; no reliable D call. Germline V gene lookup returns CDR1 SGHTA and CDR2 FQGNSA. V was shortened by 4 bases and J by 14 bases, with 3 bases between the two germline ends. The CDR3 runs to 8 residues.

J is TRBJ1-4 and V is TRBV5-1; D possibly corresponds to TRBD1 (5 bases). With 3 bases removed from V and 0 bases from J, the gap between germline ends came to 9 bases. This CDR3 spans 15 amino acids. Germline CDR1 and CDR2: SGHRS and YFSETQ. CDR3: CASSYQGATNEKLFF. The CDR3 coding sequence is TGCGCCAGCAGCTATCAGGGCGCAACTAATGAAAAACTGTTTTTT.

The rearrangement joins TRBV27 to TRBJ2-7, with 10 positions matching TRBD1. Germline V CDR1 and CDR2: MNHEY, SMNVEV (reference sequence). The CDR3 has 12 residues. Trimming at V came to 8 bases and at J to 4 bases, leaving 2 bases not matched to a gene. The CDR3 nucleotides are TGTGCCAGCCGGGGACAGGGGTACGAGCAGTACTTC. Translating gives CASRGQGYEQYF.

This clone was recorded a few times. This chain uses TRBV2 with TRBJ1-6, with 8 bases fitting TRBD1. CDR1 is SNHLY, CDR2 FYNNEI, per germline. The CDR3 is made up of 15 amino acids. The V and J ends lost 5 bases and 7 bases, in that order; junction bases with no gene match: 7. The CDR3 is CASSRDRLQNSPLHF. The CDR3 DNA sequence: TGTGCCAGCAGTCGGGACAGGCTCCAGAATTCACCCCTCCACTTT.

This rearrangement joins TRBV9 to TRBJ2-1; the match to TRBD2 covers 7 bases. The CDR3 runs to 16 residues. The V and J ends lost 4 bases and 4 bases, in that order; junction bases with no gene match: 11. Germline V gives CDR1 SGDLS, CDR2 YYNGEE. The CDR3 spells CASSPPSSGRYNEQFF. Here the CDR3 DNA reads TGTGCCAGCAGCCCTCCCTCTAGCGGACGTTACAATGAGCAGTTCTTC.

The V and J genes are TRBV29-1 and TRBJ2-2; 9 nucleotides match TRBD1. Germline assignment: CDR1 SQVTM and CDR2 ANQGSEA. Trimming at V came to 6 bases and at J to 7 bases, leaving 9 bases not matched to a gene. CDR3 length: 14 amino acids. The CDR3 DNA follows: TGCAGCGTAAAGGTGGGGACAGGGCACGGGGAGCTGTTTTTT. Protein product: CSVKVGTGHGELFF.

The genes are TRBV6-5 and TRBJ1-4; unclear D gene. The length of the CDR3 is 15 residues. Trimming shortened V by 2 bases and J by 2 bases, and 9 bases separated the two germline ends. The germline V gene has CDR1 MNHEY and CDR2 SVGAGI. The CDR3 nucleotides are TGTGCCAGCAGTTACAAAGCGAGTACTAATGAAAAACTGTTTTTT. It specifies CASSYKASTNEKLFF.

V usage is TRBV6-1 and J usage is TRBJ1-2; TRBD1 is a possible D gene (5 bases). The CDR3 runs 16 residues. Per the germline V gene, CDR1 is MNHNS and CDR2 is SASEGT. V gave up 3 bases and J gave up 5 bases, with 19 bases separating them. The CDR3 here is CASSEARARTLYGYTF. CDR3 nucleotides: TGTGCCAGCAGTGAGGCCAGGGCCAGAACCCTATATGGCTACACCTTC.

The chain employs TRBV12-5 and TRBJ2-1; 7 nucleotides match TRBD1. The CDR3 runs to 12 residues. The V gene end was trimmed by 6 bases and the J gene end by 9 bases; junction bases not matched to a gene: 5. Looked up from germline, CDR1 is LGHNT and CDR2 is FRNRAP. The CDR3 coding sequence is TGTGCTAGTGGACAACACAGGGGTGAGCAGTTCTTC. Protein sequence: CASGQHRGEQFF.

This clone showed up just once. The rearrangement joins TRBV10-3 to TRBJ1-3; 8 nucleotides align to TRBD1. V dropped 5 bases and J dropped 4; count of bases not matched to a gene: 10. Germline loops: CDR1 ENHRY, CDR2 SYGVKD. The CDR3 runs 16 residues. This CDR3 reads CAISSFSGGAGNTIYF. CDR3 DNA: TGTGCCATCAGTTCCTTCTCAGGGGGCGCCGGAAACACCATATATTTT.

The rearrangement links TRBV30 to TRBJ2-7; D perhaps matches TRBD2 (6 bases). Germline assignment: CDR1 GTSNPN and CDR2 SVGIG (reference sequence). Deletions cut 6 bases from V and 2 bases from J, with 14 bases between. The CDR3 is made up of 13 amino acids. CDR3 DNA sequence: TGTGCCTGCAGGTCGGGGGATACCTACGAGCAGTACTTC. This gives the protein CACRSGDTYEQYF. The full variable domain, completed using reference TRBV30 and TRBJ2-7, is SQTIHQWPATLVQPVGSPLSLECTVEGTSNPNLYWYRQAAGRGLQLLFYSVGIGQISSEVPQNLSASRPQDRQFILSSKKLLLSDSGFYLCACRSGDTYEQYFGPGTRLTVT.

CDR3 region: CATSIDRNGNTIYF. CDR3 bases: TGTGCCACCAGCATAGACAGGAATGGAAACACCATATATTTT. This chain connects TRBV15 to TRBJ1-3; weak D call: TRBD1 (6 bases). V was cut by 4 bases and J by 3 bases, with 10 bases left in between. This CDR3 contains 14 residues. CDR1 is LNHNV and CDR2 is YYDKDF in the germline V gene (reference sequence).

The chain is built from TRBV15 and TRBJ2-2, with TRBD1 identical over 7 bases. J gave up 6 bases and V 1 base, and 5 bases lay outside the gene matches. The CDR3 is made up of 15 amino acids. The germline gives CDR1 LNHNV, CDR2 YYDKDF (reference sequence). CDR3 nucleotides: TGTGCCACCAGCAGAGGAGGGGGCTTCGCCGGGGAGCTGTTTTTT. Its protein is CATSRGGGFAGELFF.

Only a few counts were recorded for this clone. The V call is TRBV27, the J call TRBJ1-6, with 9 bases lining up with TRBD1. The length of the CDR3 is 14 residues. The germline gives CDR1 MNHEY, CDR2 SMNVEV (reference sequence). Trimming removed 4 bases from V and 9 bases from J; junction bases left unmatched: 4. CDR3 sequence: CASSSGTGFSPLHF. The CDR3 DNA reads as TGTGCCAGCAGTTCCGGGACAGGGTTTTCACCCCTCCACTTT.

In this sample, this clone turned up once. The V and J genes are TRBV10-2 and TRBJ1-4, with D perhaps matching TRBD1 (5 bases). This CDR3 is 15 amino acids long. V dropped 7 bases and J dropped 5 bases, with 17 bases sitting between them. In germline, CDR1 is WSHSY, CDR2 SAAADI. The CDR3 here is CASMEGRRGNEKLFF. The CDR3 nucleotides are TGCGCCAGCATGGAGGGTAGGAGGGGAAATGAAAAACTGTTTTTT.

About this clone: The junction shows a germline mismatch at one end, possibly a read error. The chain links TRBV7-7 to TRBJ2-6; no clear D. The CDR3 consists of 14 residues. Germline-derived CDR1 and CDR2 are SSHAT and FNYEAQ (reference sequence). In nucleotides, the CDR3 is TGTGCTAGCAGCCCTGTTACTGGGGCCAACGTCCTGACTTTC. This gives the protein CASSPVTGANVLTF.

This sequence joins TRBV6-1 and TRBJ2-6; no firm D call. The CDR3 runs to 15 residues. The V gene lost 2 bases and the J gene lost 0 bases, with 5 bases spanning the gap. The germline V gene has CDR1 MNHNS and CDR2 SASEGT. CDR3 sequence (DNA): TGTGCCAGCAGTGAATCGTCCTCTGGGGCCAACGTCCTGACTTTC. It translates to CASSESSSGANVLTF.

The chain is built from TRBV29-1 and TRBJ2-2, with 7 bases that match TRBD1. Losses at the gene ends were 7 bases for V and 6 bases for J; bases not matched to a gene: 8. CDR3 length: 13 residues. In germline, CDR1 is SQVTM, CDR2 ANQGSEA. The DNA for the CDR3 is TGCAGCGGCAGGCGACAGGGAGCCGGGGAGCTGTTTTTT. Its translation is CSGRRQGAGELFF.

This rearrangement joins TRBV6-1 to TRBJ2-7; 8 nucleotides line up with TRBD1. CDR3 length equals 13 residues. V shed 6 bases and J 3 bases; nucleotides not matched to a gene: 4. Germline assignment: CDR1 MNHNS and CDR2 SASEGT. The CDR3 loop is CASRLGQGYEQYF. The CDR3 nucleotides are TGTGCCAGCAGGCTCGGACAGGGCTACGAGCAGTACTTC.

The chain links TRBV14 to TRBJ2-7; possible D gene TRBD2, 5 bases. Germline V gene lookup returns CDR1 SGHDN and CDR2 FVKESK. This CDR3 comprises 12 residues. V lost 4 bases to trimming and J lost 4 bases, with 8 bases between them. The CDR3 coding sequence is TGTGCCAGCAGCCGAGGGAGATACGAGCAGTACTTC. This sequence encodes CASSRGRYEQYF.

The CDR3 bases are TGTGCCAGCAGCCAAGATATTCGACAGCCGACGAGCTCCTACGAGCAGTACTTC. This codes for CASSQDIRQPTSSYEQYF. V gene TRBV14 combines with J gene TRBJ2-7, with a possible D match to TRBD1 (5 bases). The length of the CDR3 is 18 residues. Germline V lookup: CDR1 SGHDN, CDR2 FVKESK. V lost 0 bases and J lost 0, with 18 bases in between. Using reference TRBV14 and TRBJ2-7 for the parts outside the CDR3, the full variable domain is EAGVTQFPSHSVIEKGQTVTLRCDPISGHDNLYWYRRVMGKEIKFLLHFVKESKQDESGMPNNRFLAERTGGTYSTLKVQPAELEDSGVYFCASSQDIRQPTSSYEQYFGPGTRLTVT.

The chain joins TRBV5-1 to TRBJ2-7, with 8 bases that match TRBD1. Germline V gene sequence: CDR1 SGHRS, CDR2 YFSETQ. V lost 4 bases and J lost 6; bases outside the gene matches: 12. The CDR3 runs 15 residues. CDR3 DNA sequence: TGCGCCAGCAGCCGAGAACCCGGACAGGGTAGCGAGCAGTACTTC. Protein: CASSREPGQGSEQYF.

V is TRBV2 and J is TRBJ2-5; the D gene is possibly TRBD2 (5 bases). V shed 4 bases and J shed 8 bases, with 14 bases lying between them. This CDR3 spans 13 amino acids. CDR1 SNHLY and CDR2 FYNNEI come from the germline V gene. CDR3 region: CASSGGRGNTQYF. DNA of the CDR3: TGTGCCAGCAGTGGTGGGAGAGGGAACACCCAGTACTTC.

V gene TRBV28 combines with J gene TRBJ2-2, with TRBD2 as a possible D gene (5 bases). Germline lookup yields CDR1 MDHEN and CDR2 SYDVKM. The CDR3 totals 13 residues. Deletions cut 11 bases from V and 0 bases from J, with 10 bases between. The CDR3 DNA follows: TGTGCCGGGAGCGCCCCGAACACCGGGGAGCTGTTTTTT. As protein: CAGSAPNTGELFF.

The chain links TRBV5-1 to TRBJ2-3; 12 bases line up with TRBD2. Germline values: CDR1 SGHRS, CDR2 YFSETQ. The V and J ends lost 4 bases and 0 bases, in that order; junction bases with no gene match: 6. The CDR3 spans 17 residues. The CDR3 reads CASSPGLAGASTDTQYF. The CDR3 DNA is TGCGCCAGCAGCCCGGGACTAGCGGGTGCTAGCACAGATACGCAGTATTTT.

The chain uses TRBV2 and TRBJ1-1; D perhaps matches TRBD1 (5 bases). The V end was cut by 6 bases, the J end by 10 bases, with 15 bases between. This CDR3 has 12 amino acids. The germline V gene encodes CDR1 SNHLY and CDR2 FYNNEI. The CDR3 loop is CASRAEGPSAFF. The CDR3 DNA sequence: TGTGCCAGCAGGGCGGAGGGACCATCAGCTTTCTTT.

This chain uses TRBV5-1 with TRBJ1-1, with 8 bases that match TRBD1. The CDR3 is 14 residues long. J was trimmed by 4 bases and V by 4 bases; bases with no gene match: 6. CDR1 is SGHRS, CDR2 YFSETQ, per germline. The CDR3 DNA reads TGCGCCAGCAGCGCGGACAGGGTTACCACTGAAGCTTTCTTT. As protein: CASSADRVTTEAFF.

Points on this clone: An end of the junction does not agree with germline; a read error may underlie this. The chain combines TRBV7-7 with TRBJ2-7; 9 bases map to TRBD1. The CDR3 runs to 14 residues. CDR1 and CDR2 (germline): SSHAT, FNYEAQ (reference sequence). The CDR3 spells CASSSGQGSYEQYF. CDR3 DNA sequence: TGTGCTAGCAGCTCGGGACAGGGATCCTACGAGCAGTACTTC.